The rows below give T cell receptor beta chains drawn from one sample of a study of neoadjuvant nivolumab and ipilimumab in lung cancer. Using immunoSEQ multiplex PCR, the repertoire was profiled, and TCRdb retains in-frame clones only, with some absent. The sample lists 7,000 to 9,000 clones; around 83% were seen once. The input for sequencing was tumor tissue, taken after neoadjuvant nivolumab, alone or with ipilimumab, at or shortly before surgery. The receptors here all came from an adult with non-small cell lung cancer. The CDR3 runs from the conserved cysteine through the conserved F or W. D genes are given only for firm matches. Expanded clones get a size class; other rows say once, few or many, or leave the size out.

CASSQDPHTGDFYSYNSPLHF,TGTGCCAGCAGCCAAGATCCCCACACAGGGGATTTTTACTCCTATAATTCACCCCTCCACTTT,TRBJ1-6,-,TRBV4-2,TRBD1
CASDLGFSNQPQHF,TGTGCCAGCGATCTAGGGTTTAGCAATCAGCCCCAGCATTTT,TRBJ1-5,once,TRBV6-1,-
CASSSSGNENNEQFF,TGCGCCAGCAGCTCTAGCGGGAACGAAAACAATGAGCAGTTCTTC,TRBJ2-1,few,TRBV5-1,TRBD2
CASSYSGGLPAEGYTF,TGTGCCAGCAGTTACTCAGGGGGGTTACCAGCGGAGGGCTACACCTTC,TRBJ1-2,-,TRBV6-6,-
CASSQLTGLSYEQYF,TGCGCCAGCAGCCAACTAACAGGGTTATCCTACGAGCAGTACTTC,TRBJ2-7,few,TRBV4-1,-
CASSEAPLGELFF,TGTGCCAGCAGTGAAGCGCCTCTTGGGGAGCTGTTTTTT,TRBJ2-2,-,TRBV2,-
CASTPSGTDTQYF,TGCGCCAGCACTCCTTCCGGCACAGATACGCAGTATTTT,TRBJ2-3,-,TRBV5-1,-
CSGATSGTGLNEQFF,TGCAGCGGCGCAACATCCGGGACAGGGCTCAATGAGCAGTTCTTC,TRBJ2-1,few,TRBV29-1,TRBD1
CASSPGTYGYTF,TGTGCCAGCAGCCCCGGGACATATGGCTACACCTTC,TRBJ1-2,-,TRBV5-5,-
CASSGPTGHLTDTQYF,TGCGCCAGCAGCGGTCCCACGGGACACCTCACAGATACGCAGTATTTT,TRBJ2-3,-,TRBV10-1,-
CASSLWWDLWNTGELFF,TGTGCCAGCAGCTTATGGTGGGACCTGTGGAACACCGGGGAGCTGTTTTTT,TRBJ2-2,-,TRBV11-2,-
CASSIVQYNQPQHF,TGTGCCAGTAGTATAGTTCAGTACAATCAGCCCCAGCATTTT,TRBJ1-5,few,TRBV19,-
CASSYGGTSGSYEQYF,TGTGCCAGCAGTTATGGAGGGACTAGCGGCTCCTACGAGCAGTACTTC,TRBJ2-7,-,TRBV6-6,TRBD2
CASSPRPGQSNIVGNQPQHF,TGTGCCAGCTCACCTAGACCGGGACAGAGTAATATAGTAGGCAATCAGCCCCAGCATTTT,TRBJ1-5,once,TRBV18,TRBD1
CASASLGYTF,TGTGCCAGCGCTTCCCTTGGCTACACCTTC,TRBJ1-2,few,TRBV2,-
CASSRQGDRDQPQHF,TGTGCCAGCAGCCGGCAGGGTGATCGGGATCAGCCCCAGCATTTT,TRBJ1-5,few,TRBV5-6,-
CASARTDRGYEQYF,TGTGCCAGCGCACGGACGGACAGGGGTTACGAGCAGTACTTC,TRBJ2-7,few,TRBV11-2,TRBD1
CASSIGQGESETQYF,TGTGCCAGTAGTATAGGGCAGGGGGAGAGCGAGACCCAGTACTTC,TRBJ2-5,-,TRBV19,TRBD1
CASSPQLTGRAEQYF,TGCGCCAGCAGCCCTCAGCTGACGGGGCGGGCCGAGCAGTACTTC,TRBJ2-7,-,TRBV5-1,-
CASSVRGGSNQPQHF,TGTGCCAGTAGCGTCCGGGGGGGTAGCAATCAGCCCCAGCATTTT,TRBJ1-5,-,TRBV19,-
CASSTQSNTEAFF,TGTGCCAGCAGCACTCAATCGAACACTGAAGCTTTCTTT,TRBJ1-1,-,TRBV7-2,-
CASSPLAGATDTQYF,TGTGCCAGCAGCCCACTAGCGGGGGCCACAGATACGCAGTATTTT,TRBJ2-3,-,TRBV11-2,TRBD2
CASSRTGGGSPLHF,TGTGCCAGCAGTCGTACGGGAGGTGGTTCACCCCTCCACTTT,TRBJ1-6,-,TRBV27,-
CASSRQPGDTDTQYF,TGTGCCAGCAGCCGACAACCAGGGGACACAGATACGCAGTATTTT,TRBJ2-3,-,TRBV6-5,-
CASSLHRLSSYNEQFF,TGCGCCAGCAGCCTTCACAGGTTAAGCTCCTACAATGAGCAGTTCTTC,TRBJ2-1,-,TRBV5-1,-
CASSYSGQMAYEQYF,TGTGCCAGCAGTTACTCAGGACAGATGGCCTACGAGCAGTACTTC,TRBJ2-7,-,TRBV6-5,-
CSDVEGSSYNEQFF,TGCAGCGACGTTGAGGGGAGCTCCTACAATGAGCAGTTCTTC,TRBJ2-1,-,TRBV29-1,-
CARQPGTAPYGYTF,TGTGCCCGCCAGCCCGGGACAGCCCCTTATGGCTACACCTTC,TRBJ1-2,-,TRBV30,TRBD1
CASSPRPDNTEAFF,TGTGCCAGCAGCCCTCGCCCGGACAACACTGAAGCTTTCTTT,TRBJ1-1,-,TRBV11-2,-
CASSYSVGENTGELFF,TGTGCCAGCAGTTACTCGGTGGGGGAGAACACCGGGGAGCTGTTTTTT,TRBJ2-2,-,TRBV6-6,-